A selection of T cell receptor beta chains follows, all from one sample in a study of control samples from healthy donors and cancer patients. Using immunoSEQ multiplex PCR, the repertoire was profiled, and TCRdb retains in-frame clones only, with some absent. Found here are 110,000 to 150,000 clones, roughly 90% of them singletons; the top ten hold 10% to 12%. The sample comprised blood. These receptors were collected from a man younger than 40 in good health. CDR3s include the opening cysteine and the closing phenylalanine or tryptophan. D genes are given only for firm matches. Rows give clone size only sometimes, using once, few, many, or a class for an expanded clone.

d_call,j_call,v_call,clone_size,cdr3_aa,cdr3_nt
.,TRBJ1-1,TRBV30,.,CAWSAEQNTEAFF,TGTGCCTGGAGCGCAGAACAGAACACTGAAGCTTTCTTT
.,TRBJ1-2,TRBV18,.,CASSTRGETNYGYTF,TGTGCCAGCTCAACGAGAGGAGAAACTAACTATGGCTACACCTTC
.,TRBJ1-4,TRBV5-1,.,CASSPPGADEKLFF,TGCGCCAGCAGTCCCCCGGGGGCTGATGAAAAACTGTTTTTT
TRBD2,TRBJ2-2,TRBV2,.,CASSLRTSRAGLAGGHGELFF,TGTGCCAGCAGCCTAAGGACAAGCCGCGCCGGACTAGCGGGAGGCCACGGGGAGCTGTTTTTT
.,TRBJ2-2,TRBV15,.,CATSRGMASVNTGELFF,TGTGCCACCAGCAGAGGAATGGCTAGCGTGAACACCGGGGAGCTGTTTTTT
TRBD2,TRBJ2-4,TRBV3-1/TRBV3-2,.,CASSQRKGLAEKNIQYF,TGTGCCAGCAGCCAAAGAAAGGGACTAGCGGAAAAAAACATTCAGTACTTC
.,TRBJ1-1,TRBV27,once,CASSLGAGGSEAFF,TGTGCCAGCAGTTTGGGGGCGGGTGGTTCTGAAGCTTTCTTT
TRBD1,TRBJ1-2,TRBV10-3,.,CAISEPGQGAYGYTF,TGTGCCATCAGTGAGCCGGGACAGGGAGCATATGGCTACACCTTC
TRBD1,TRBJ2-2,TRBV19,.,CASSKGQGFANTGELFF,TGTGCCAGTAGTAAGGGACAGGGGTTCGCGAACACCGGGGAGCTGTTTTTT
.,TRBJ2-1,TRBV5-1,.,CASSLAPLPGYYNEQFF,TGCGCCAGCAGCTTGGCCCCCCTCCCAGGCTATTACAATGAGCAGTTCTTC
.,TRBJ1-5,TRBV4-2,.,CASSQAEMSPQHF,TGTGCCAGCAGCCAAGCGGAAATGTCGCCCCAGCATTTT
.,TRBJ1-2,TRBV27,.,CASGDRSGYTF,TGTGCCAGCGGAGATCGGAGTGGCTACACCTTC
TRBD1,TRBJ1-1,TRBV2,.,CASKYGQGVTEAFF,TGTGCCAGCAAATACGGACAGGGGGTTACTGAAGCTTTCTTT
.,TRBJ2-2,TRBV28,.,CASRPRGLGTGELFF,TGTGCCAGCAGGCCTAGGGGTCTCGGGACCGGGGAGCTGTTTTTT
.,TRBJ1-1,TRBV9,.,CASSVEGMGTEAFF,TGTGCCAGCAGCGTAGAGGGTATGGGCACTGAAGCTTTCTTT
.,TRBJ1-5,TRBV19,.,CASSMEGYNQPQHF,TGTGCCAGTAGTATGGAAGGGTACAATCAGCCCCAGCATTTT
.,TRBJ1-2,TRBV27,.,CASSFRGDLYTF,TGTGCCAGCAGTTTTAGAGGGGACCTCTACACCTTC
TRBD2,TRBJ2-7,TRBV7-9,.,CASSLPVAGRAGEQYF,TGTGCCAGCAGCTTACCGGTAGCGGGACGAGCGGGCGAGCAGTACTTC
TRBD1,TRBJ1-4,TRBV30,.,CAWSKGGLREKLFF,TGTGCCTGGAGTAAAGGGGGCTTGAGAGAAAAACTGTTTTTT
TRBD2,TRBJ2-3,TRBV4-3,.,CASSQEFGREHPDTQYF,TGCGCCAGCAGCCAAGAGTTTGGGCGGGAGCACCCAGATACGCAGTATTTT
TRBD1,TRBJ2-1,TRBV2,.,CASRFQAGVGGNGNEQFF,TGTGCCAGCAGGTTTCAGGCCGGGGTAGGGGGCAATGGCAATGAGCAGTTCTTC
.,TRBJ1-2,TRBV6-5,.,CASSYRANYGYTF,TGTGCCAGCAGTTACAGGGCTAACTATGGCTACACCTTC
.,TRBJ1-6,TRBV2,once,CASSGDSSSYNSPLHF,TGTGCCAGCAGTGGGGACTCCAGCTCCTATAATTCACCCCTCCACTTT
.,TRBJ1-4,TRBV6-5,.,CATKLMWLDEKLFF,TGTGCCACCAAATTGATGTGGTTGGACGAAAAACTGTTTTTT
.,TRBJ1-6,TRBV4-3,.,CASSQDPTGRDNSPLHF,TGCGCCAGCAGCCAAGATCCGACAGGTCGTGATAATTCACCCCTCCACTTT
.,TRBJ2-3,TRBV24-1,.,CATAVGDTQYF,TGTGCCACCGCTGTCGGAGATACGCAGTATTTT
TRBD1,TRBJ2-7,TRBV7-2,once,CASSGWTGRYEQYF,TGTGCCAGCAGCGGGTGGACAGGGCGCTACGAGCAGTACTTC
.,TRBJ1-1,TRBV11-3,once,CASSRARGLDRFQAFF,TGTGCCAGCAGCCGCGCCCGGGGACTGGACAGATTCCAAGCTTTCTTT
TRBD1,TRBJ2-7,TRBV28,once,CASSAPTGFMYEQYF,TGTGCCAGCAGCGCACCGACAGGGTTTATGTACGAGCAGTACTTC